The sequence of this TCR beta chain was determined in a study of regulatory T cells in long-lasting Graves disease. The CDR3 has 13 residues. With 4 bases removed from V and 5 bases from J, the gap between germline ends came to 11 bases. Germline V lookup: CDR1 WSHSY, CDR2 SAAADI. Arm-PCR of CDR3 regions with iRepertoire HTBI primers generated TCR beta libraries. TCRdb redid the calling of the multiplex PCR reads with MiXCR, one entry per CDR3 protein. Altogether some 370,000 distinct CDR3 sequences are present, less than 25% being singletons, with the ten largest covering less than 25%. Noted time point: persistent/refractory GD, antithyroid drugs over 5 years with positive TRAb. Following extraction of RNA from PBMCs, that RNA was used to make the TCR library. A volume of approximately 8.4 milliliters of peripheral blood was collected in EDTA tubes. Points on this clonotype: Its antigen is unidentified.

Study results and caveats: Shared public clonotypes totalled 2,741 in persistent patients, compared with about a thousand in new patients.

This receptor was identified in a female donor with Graves disease. This chain joins TRBV10-2 and TRBJ1-1, with a possible D match to TRBD1 (5 bases). Sequencing used peripheral blood mononuclear cells (PBMCs), obtained when the disease was refractory, from a patient treated with antithyroid drugs. The CDR3 DNA sequence: TGCGCCAGCAGTGGTGGGGCGCGGACTGAAGCTTTCTTT. This codes for CASSGGARTEAFF.